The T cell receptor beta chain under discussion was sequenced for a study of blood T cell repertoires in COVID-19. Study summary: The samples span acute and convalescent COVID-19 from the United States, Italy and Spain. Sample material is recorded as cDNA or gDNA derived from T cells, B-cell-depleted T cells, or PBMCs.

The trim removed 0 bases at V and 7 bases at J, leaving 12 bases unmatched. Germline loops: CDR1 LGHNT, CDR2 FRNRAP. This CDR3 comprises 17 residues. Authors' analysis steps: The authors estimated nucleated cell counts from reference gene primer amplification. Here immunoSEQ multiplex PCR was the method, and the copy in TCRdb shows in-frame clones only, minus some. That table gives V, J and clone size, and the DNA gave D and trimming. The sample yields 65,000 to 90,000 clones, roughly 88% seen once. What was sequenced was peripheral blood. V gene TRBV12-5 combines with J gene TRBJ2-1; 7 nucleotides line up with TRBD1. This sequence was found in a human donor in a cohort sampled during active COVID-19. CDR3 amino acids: CASGLVLGGPRNNEQFF. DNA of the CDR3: TGTGCTAGTGGTTTGGTACTAGGGGGCCCCCGCAATAATGAGCAGTTCTTC. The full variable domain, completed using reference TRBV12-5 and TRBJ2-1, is DARVTQTPRHKVTEMGQEVTMRCQPILGHNTVFWYRQTMMQGLELLAYFRNRAPLDDSGMPKDRFSAEMPDATLATLKIQPSEPRDSAVYFCASGLVLGGPRNNEQFFGPGTRLTVL.